One and the same sample provided the 32 T cell receptor beta chains below, sequenced in a study of blood T cell repertoires in COVID-19. The method was immunoSEQ multiplex PCR; TCRdb's version includes in-frame clones alone and lacks a portion of them. The repertoire holds about 190,000 clones, with about 80% as singletons. The sample consisted of peripheral blood. These receptors came from a man in his thirties or forties with active or convalescent COVID-19.

The rearrangement uses TRBV27 and TRBJ1-2; D gene unclear. CDR1 is MNHEY, CDR2 SMNVEV, per germline (reference sequence). V shed 5 bases and J shed 3 bases, with 13 bases lying between them. The CDR3 sequence is 14 residues long. The CDR3 spells CASSAGPFDYGYTF. In DNA form, the CDR3 reads TGTGCCAGCAGTGCGGGCCCTTTCGACTATGGCTACACCTTC.

J is TRBJ1-1 and V is TRBV18, with 11 bases identical to TRBD1. The CDR3 has 16 amino acids. Per the germline V gene, CDR1 is KGHSH and CDR2 is LQKENI. The trim removed 2 bases at V and 5 bases at J, leaving 7 bases unmatched. The CDR3 DNA reads as TGTGCCAGCTCACCATCTCTGGGACAGGGGGGTACTGAAGCTTTCTTT. Translating it yields CASSPSLGQGGTEAFF.

As DNA, the CDR3 is TGTGCCAGTACCCCGGGCCACAGGGGGACCGAGCAGTACTTC. Its translation: CASTPGHRGTEQYF. This chain uses TRBV19 with TRBJ2-7, with 8 bases lining up with TRBD1. V dropped 7 bases and J dropped 6; count of bases not matched to a gene: 11. The CDR3 covers 14 residues. Germline V gene data show CDR1 as LNHDA and CDR2 as SQIVND (reference sequence).

The chain is built from TRBV11-3 and TRBJ2-1; D remains ambiguous. Per the germline V gene, CDR1 is SGHNT and CDR2 is YENEEA. The V end lost 6 bases, the J end lost 0 bases, and 6 bases lay between the germline ends. The CDR3 has 13 residues. The DNA for the CDR3 is TGTGCCAGCAGGGGCACCTCCTACAATGAGCAGTTCTTC. It specifies CASRGTSYNEQFF.

The rearrangement links TRBV6-5 to TRBJ1-2; no clear D. Germline V lookup: CDR1 MNHEY, CDR2 SVGAGI. This CDR3 region has 13 residues. Trimming pared 5 bases from V and 6 bases from J, leaving 13 bases between. The DNA for the CDR3 is TGTGCCAGCAGTCTCACGGGAGGGAATGGCTACACCTTC. Encoded protein: CASSLTGGNGYTF.

The chain recombines TRBV19 with TRBJ1-5, with D uncertain. CDR1 LNHDA and CDR2 SQIVND come from the germline V gene (reference sequence). The CDR3 consists of 15 residues. The germline V and J ends were trimmed by 5 bases and 3 bases, with 14 bases remaining between them. CDR3 in amino acids: CASSWSGRDNQPQHF. The CDR3 DNA is TGTGCCAGTAGTTGGTCGGGGAGGGACAATCAGCCCCAGCATTTT.

Notes on this clone: This may stem from a read error, because a much larger clone lies one nucleotide away. The CDR3 sequence: CASSLVHYEQYF. In nucleotides, the CDR3 is TGTGCCAGCAGCTTAGTCCACTACGAGCAGTACTTC. The chain carries TRBV11-2 and TRBJ2-7; D uncertain. The V and J ends lost 1 base and 3 bases respectively, with 4 bases between them. The CDR3 loop spans 12 amino acids. The germline gives CDR1 SGHAT, CDR2 FQNNGV.

V is TRBV5-1 and J is TRBJ2-1, with unresolved D. Germline V gene sequence: CDR1 SGHRS, CDR2 YFSETQ. The CDR3 runs to 13 residues. The germline V and J ends were trimmed by 1 base and 9 bases, with 11 bases remaining between them. CDR3 residues: CASSLSEFGEQFF. The DNA for the CDR3 is TGCGCCAGCAGCTTGTCTGAGTTCGGTGAGCAGTTCTTC.

This clone came up once. V gene TRBV3-1 (or the pseudogene TRBV3-2) combines with J gene TRBJ2-1; 9 positions match TRBD2. The length of the CDR3 is 15 residues. V lost 4 bases and J lost 7; bases outside the gene matches: 8. Germline values: CDR1 LGHDT, CDR2 YNNKEL (reference sequence). For the CDR3, the DNA is TGTGCCAGCAGCCCCGGGGTAGCGGGGGATAATGAGCAGTTCTTC. This encodes CASSPGVAGDNEQFF.

The chain couples TRBV7-9 to TRBJ1-5, with TRBD1 matching over 8 bases. CDR1 and CDR2 (germline): SEHNR, FQNEAQ (reference sequence). V lost 5 bases to trimming and J lost 2 bases; unmatched junction nucleotides: 8. The CDR3 spans 16 residues. This chain's CDR3 is CASSAQGAVGNQPQHF. CDR3 in DNA: TGTGCCAGCAGCGCGCAGGGGGCAGTCGGCAATCAGCCCCAGCATTTT.

The J gene is TRBJ1-5, the V gene TRBV7-9; 11 bases match TRBD1. Germline V CDR1 and CDR2: SEHNR, FQNEAQ (reference sequence). This CDR3 region has 16 residues. Trimming at V came to 5 bases and at J to 7 bases, leaving 10 bases not matched to a gene. The CDR3 DNA sequence: TGTGCCAGCAGCCCAAGCTGGACAGGGGGCAGCCAGCCCCAGCATTTT. It encodes CASSPSWTGGSQPQHF.

The chain couples TRBV7-9 to TRBJ1-1; TRBD1 is a possible D gene (5 bases). Germline V gene sequence: CDR1 SEHNR, CDR2 FQNEAQ (reference sequence). CDR3 size: 14 residues. The V end was cut by 5 bases, the J end by 0 bases, with 10 bases between. CDR3 in amino acids: CASSPGVMNTEAFF. CDR3 coding DNA: TGTGCCAGCAGCCCGGGGGTGATGAACACTGAAGCTTTCTTT. Complete variable domain (other parts from reference TRBV7-9 and TRBJ1-1): DTGVSQNPRHKITKRGQNVTFRCDPISEHNRLYWYRQTLGQGPEFLTYFQNEAQLEKSRLLSDRFSAERPKGSFSTLEIQRTEQGDSAMYLCASSPGVMNTEAFFGQGTRLTVV.

This clone was seen just once. The rearrangement joins TRBV5-4 to TRBJ1-1; TRBD1 matches 8 bases. CDR3 size: 14 residues. V dropped 0 bases and J dropped 5; count of bases not matched to a gene: 3. Germline CDR1 SGHNT, CDR2 YYREEE (reference sequence). Written as DNA, the CDR3 is TGTGCCAGCAGCTTGGATAACAGGGGGACTGAAGCTTTCTTT. Protein: CASSLDNRGTEAFF.

The chain uses TRBV6-5 and TRBJ2-1, with 9 bases fitting TRBD1. Per the germline V gene, CDR1 is MNHEY and CDR2 is SVGAGI. CDR3 length equals 16 residues. J gave up 4 bases and V 4 bases, and 8 bases lay outside the gene matches. CDR3 sequence reads: CASSSTTTGGYNEQFF. The CDR3 DNA reads as TGTGCCAGCAGTTCTACTACGACAGGGGGATACAATGAGCAGTTCTTC.

The chain has TRBV27 and TRBJ2-7; 10 positions match TRBD2. J lost 3 bases, V lost 8 bases, and 7 bases had no gene match. The CDR3 is 14 amino acids. The germline gives CDR1 MNHEY, CDR2 SMNVEV (reference sequence). The CDR3 DNA is TGTGCCAGCGCGACACTAGCGGGGATCTACGAGCAGTACGTC. This translates into CASATLAGIYEQYV.

This clone was seen a few times. The chain is built from TRBV28 and TRBJ1-2; 11 nucleotides line up with TRBD1. This CDR3 has 13 residues. J was trimmed by 7 bases and V by 6 bases; bases with no gene match: 4. In germline, CDR1 is MDHEN, CDR2 SYDVKM. The CDR3 protein is CASRPGTGGGYTF. DNA for the CDR3: TGTGCCAGCAGACCCGGGACAGGGGGTGGCTACACCTTC.

The CDR3 DNA follows: TGTGCCAGCAGTTACCGAAGGGGCGATGGCTACACCTTC. It specifies CASSYRRGDGYTF. The chain carries TRBV6-2 or TRBV6-3 and TRBJ1-2; the D gene is possibly TRBD1 (5 bases). The germline CDR1 and CDR2 sequences are MNHEY and SVGEGT. V lost 2 bases and J 6 bases, leaving 10 bases between the germline ends. The CDR3 is made up of 13 amino acids.

V and J are TRBV27 and TRBJ1-5; 12 bases match TRBD1. The germline V gene encodes CDR1 MNHEY and CDR2 SMNVEV (reference sequence). V shed 8 bases, J shed 3 bases, and the junction held 11 bases outside the gene matches. The CDR3 totals 17 residues. Here the CDR3 DNA reads TGTGCCAGCCGTAGATCCGGGGACAGGGGGCCCAATCAGCCCCAGCATTTT. Translation gives CASRRSGDRGPNQPQHF.

This chain links TRBV30 with TRBJ2-7, with D perhaps TRBD2 (6 bases). Trimming stripped 0 bases from V and 2 bases from J, with 8 bases between. Germline V lookup: CDR1 GTSNPN, CDR2 SVGIG (reference sequence). The CDR3 spans 13 residues. The CDR3 bases are TGTGCCTGGAGTGTGGGGGGTGCCTACGAGCAGTACGTC. Translating it yields CAWSVGGAYEQYV.

The chain carries TRBV19 and TRBJ1-6, with TRBD1 as a possible D gene (6 bases). V was pared by 10 bases and J by 6 bases, with 13 bases between. The CDR3 sequence is 13 residues long. Per the germline V gene, CDR1 is LNHDA and CDR2 is SQIVND (reference sequence). The DNA for the CDR3 is TGTGCCACTTGGACAGCGAGTAATTCACCCCTCCACTTT. Its protein is CATWTASNSPLHF. The entire variable domain, with the rest obtained from reference TRBV19 and TRBJ1-6, is as follows: DGGITQSPKYLFRKEGQNVTLSCEQNLNHDAMYWYRQDPGQGLRLIYYSQIVNDFQKGDIAEGYSVSREKKESFPLTVTSAQKNPTAFYLCATWTASNSPLHFGNGTRLTVT.

This rearrangement joins TRBV29-1 to TRBJ1-2; D possibly corresponds to TRBD1 (6 bases). Germline V gives CDR1 SQVTM, CDR2 ANQGSEA. Trimming left V 0 bases short and J 2 bases short, with 13 bases between. CDR3 length: 15 residues. CDR3 sequence reads: CSVEDSQGRNYGYTF. The CDR3 DNA sequence: TGCAGCGTTGAAGATAGCCAGGGGCGCAACTATGGCTACACCTTC. The complete variable domain, with remaining parts taken from reference TRBV29-1 and TRBJ1-2, reads SAVISQKPSRDICQRGTSLTIQCQVDSQVTMMFWYRQQPGQSLTLIATANQGSEATYESGFVIDKFPISRPNLTFSTLTVSNMSPEDSSIYLCSVEDSQGRNYGYTFGSGTRLTVV.

Concerning this clone itself: At the DNA level, this CDR3 is encoded by other sequences in the same sample as well. The rearrangement joins TRBV24-1 to TRBJ1-3; D is unresolved. V lost 4 bases and J lost 0, with 6 bases in between. CDR3 length: 14 amino acids. CDR1 and CDR2 (germline): KGHDR, SFDVKD. The CDR3 DNA is TGTGCCACCAGTGACCCCAGCTCTGGAAACACCATATATTTT. Translating gives CATSDPSSGNTIYF.

V usage is TRBV19 and J usage is TRBJ2-3; 14 nucleotides agree with TRBD2. This CDR3 is built from 20 residues. CDR1 is LNHDA and CDR2 is SQIVND in the germline V gene (reference sequence). Trimming cost V 1 base and J 0 bases; bases outside gene matches: 9. CDR3 DNA sequence: TGTGCCAGTAGTATAGCCGGCGAGGGACTAGCGGGGGTTAGCACAGATACGCAGTATTTT. Translated, it gives CASSIAGEGLAGVSTDTQYF.

V and J are TRBV10-3 and TRBJ1-1, with D possibly being TRBD1 (5 bases). Trimming left V 3 bases short and J 1 base short, with 9 bases between. Germline-derived CDR1 and CDR2 are ENHRY and SYGVKD. The CDR3 contains 14 residues. In nucleotides, the CDR3 is TGTGCCATCAGTGATAGGCAGGGGAACACTGAAGCTTTCTTT. Translation gives CAISDRQGNTEAFF.

Concerning this clone itself: Other DNA sequences in the same sample also yield this CDR3. The V gene is TRBV19, the J gene TRBJ1-1; D unclear. Germline CDR1 LNHDA, CDR2 SQIVND (reference sequence). V shed 6 bases and J shed 0 bases, with 8 bases lying between them. The CDR3 extends over 13 amino acids. In DNA form, the CDR3 reads TGTGCCAGTAGGGGAGACATGAACACTGAAGCTTTCTTT. Translated: CASRGDMNTEAFF.

The CDR3 region is CASSLLSQALYGYTF. CDR3 nucleotides: TGTGCCAGCAGCTTGCTCTCACAGGCCCTCTATGGCTACACCTTC. The chain uses TRBV5-6 and TRBJ1-2; D may be TRBD1 (5 bases). Germline values: CDR1 SGHDT, CDR2 YYEEEE. This CDR3 region has 15 residues. The V end was cut by 1 base, the J end by 4 bases, with 14 bases between.

CDR3 sequence (DNA): TGTGCCAGCAGTTTAACGTCAGGGTCGTATCAGCCCCAGCATTTT. Its translation is CASSLTSGSYQPQHF. The chain joins TRBV28 to TRBJ1-5, with D maybe TRBD1 (5 bases). The CDR3 is made up of 15 amino acids. Germline assignment: CDR1 MDHEN and CDR2 SYDVKM. Trimming pared 2 bases from V and 5 bases from J, leaving 13 bases between. The complete variable domain, with remaining parts taken from reference TRBV28 and TRBJ1-5, reads DVKVTQSSRYLVKRTGEKVFLECVQDMDHENMFWYRQDPGLGLRLIYFSYDVKMKEKGDIPEGYSVSREKKERFSLILESASTNQTSMYLCASSLTSGSYQPQHFGDGTRLSIL.

The gene calls are TRBV4-1 and TRBJ1-1; 8 bases are a match to TRBD1. With 3 bases clipped from V and 1 base from J, the junction kept 7 bases outside the gene matches. CDR3 length: 16 amino acids. Looked up from germline, CDR1 is MGHRA and CDR2 is YSYEKL. CDR3 region: CASSQRGGQGNTEAFF. CDR3 DNA: TGCGCCAGCAGCCAGAGGGGAGGACAGGGGAACACTGAAGCTTTCTTT.

The DNA for the CDR3 is TGTGCCAGCAGCCAGGACTTACTTTACGGCTACACCTTC. Protein: CASSQDLLYGYTF. This chain uses TRBV3-1 (or the pseudogene TRBV3-2) with TRBJ1-2; no definite D call. CDR1 and CDR2 (germline): LGHDT, YNNKEL (reference sequence). The CDR3 loop spans 13 amino acids. The V end lost 3 bases, the J end lost 8 bases, and 13 bases lay between the germline ends.

This rearrangement joins TRBV19 to TRBJ1-1, with TRBD1 identical over 7 bases. The CDR3 length is 20 residues. The V gene's germline CDR1 is LNHDA and CDR2 SQIVND (reference sequence). V lost 5 bases, J lost 0 bases, and 21 bases stayed unmatched. CDR3 DNA: TGTGCCAGTAGTTACCCCTCGGACAGGCACTGGGAAGGCATGAACACTGAAGCTTTCTTT. Its protein is CASSYPSDRHWEGMNTEAFF.

This chain connects TRBV9 to TRBJ2-7; TRBD2 matches at 10 bases. V shed 0 bases and J 3 bases; nucleotides not matched to a gene: 3. This CDR3 is 15 amino acids long. Germline V gene sequence: CDR1 SGDLS, CDR2 YYNGEE. The CDR3 DNA is TGTGCCAGCAGCGTAGGTCCTAGCGGGAGCTACGAGCAGTACTTC. Translation gives CASSVGPSGSYEQYF.

The chain is built from TRBV10-2 and TRBJ2-3; D is possibly TRBD1 (6 bases). Trimming pared 7 bases from V and 3 bases from J, leaving 11 bases between. Germline V lookup: CDR1 WSHSY, CDR2 SAAADI. The CDR3 is made up of 13 amino acids. CDR3 in amino acids: CASNRQATDTQYF. The CDR3, as DNA: TGCGCCAGCAATCGACAGGCAACAGATACGCAGTATTTT.